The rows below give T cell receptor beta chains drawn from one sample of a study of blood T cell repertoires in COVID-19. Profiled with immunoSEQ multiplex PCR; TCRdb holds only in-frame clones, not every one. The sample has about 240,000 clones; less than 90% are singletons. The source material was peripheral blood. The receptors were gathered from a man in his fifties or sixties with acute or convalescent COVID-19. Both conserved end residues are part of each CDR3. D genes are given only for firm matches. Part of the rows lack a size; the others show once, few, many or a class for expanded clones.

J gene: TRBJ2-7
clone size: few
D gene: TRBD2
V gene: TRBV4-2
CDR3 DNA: TGTGCCAGCAGTAGCGGGAGTAGTAAGCAGTACTTC
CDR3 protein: CASSSGSSKQYF

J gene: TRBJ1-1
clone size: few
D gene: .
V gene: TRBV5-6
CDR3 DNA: TGTGCCAGCAGCTTCGAGCCTAACACTGAAGCTTTCTTT
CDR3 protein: CASSFEPNTEAFF

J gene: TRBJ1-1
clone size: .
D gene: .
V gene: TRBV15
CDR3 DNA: TGTGCCACCAGCAGAGATCTAGGCGCAGAAGCTTTCTTT
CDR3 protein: CATSRDLGAEAFF

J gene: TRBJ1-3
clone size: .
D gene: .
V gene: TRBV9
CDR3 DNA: TGTGCCAGCAGCGTAGACCGGGTGCGAAACACCATATATTTT
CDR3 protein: CASSVDRVRNTIYF

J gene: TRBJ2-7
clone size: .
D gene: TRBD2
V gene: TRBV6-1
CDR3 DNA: TGTGCCAGCAGTGACGGACTAGCGGGAGATCTCGAGCAGTACTTC
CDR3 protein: CASSDGLAGDLEQYF

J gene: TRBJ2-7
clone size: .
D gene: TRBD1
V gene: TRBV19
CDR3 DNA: TGTGCCAGTAGTCGAGGGACAGGGGGCAGCTACGAGCAGTACTTC
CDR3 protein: CASSRGTGGSYEQYF

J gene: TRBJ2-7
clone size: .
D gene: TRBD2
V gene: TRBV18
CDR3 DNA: TGTGCCAGCTCACCCGAAACTAGCGGGAGTGCCTACGAGCAGTACTTC
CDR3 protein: CASSPETSGSAYEQYF

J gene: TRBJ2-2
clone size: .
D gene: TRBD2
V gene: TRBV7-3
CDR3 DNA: TGTGCCAGCAGCTCAGCCTTATATAGCGGGAGGACTGGGGAGCTGTTTTTT
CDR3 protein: CASSSALYSGRTGELFF

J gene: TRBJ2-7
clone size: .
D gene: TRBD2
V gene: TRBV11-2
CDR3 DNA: TGTGCTTCGACAGCGGGACTAGCGGGAGGGAGGGTAGAGCAGTACTTC
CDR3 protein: CASTAGLAGGRVEQYF

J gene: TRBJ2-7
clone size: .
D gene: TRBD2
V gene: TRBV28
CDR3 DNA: TGTGCCAGCAGTTTCTATAAGCGACTAGCGGGGGGAAACTACGAGCAGTACTTC
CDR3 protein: CASSFYKRLAGGNYEQYF

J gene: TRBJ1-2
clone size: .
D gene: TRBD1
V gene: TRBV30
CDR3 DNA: TGTGCCTGTGTCCTCCCAGGGGGCGCCCAAATAGGCTACACCTTC
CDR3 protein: CACVLPGGAQIGYTF

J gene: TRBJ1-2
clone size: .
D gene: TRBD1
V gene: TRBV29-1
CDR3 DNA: TGCAGCGGCGGACAGGGGGCTAATAAGAATGGCTACACCTTC
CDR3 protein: CSGGQGANKNGYTF

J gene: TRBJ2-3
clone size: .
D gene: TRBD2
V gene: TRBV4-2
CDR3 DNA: TGTGCCAGCAGCCGGAGCGGGCTAGCGGGAGGGAGGGCTGGCACAGATACGCAGTATTTT
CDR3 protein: CASSRSGLAGGRAGTDTQYF

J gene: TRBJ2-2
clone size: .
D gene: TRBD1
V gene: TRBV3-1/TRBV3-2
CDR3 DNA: TGTGCCAGCAGACAGTACCGGGACAGGGGACTTTGTGGGGAGCTGTTTTTT
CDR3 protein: CASRQYRDRGLCGELFF

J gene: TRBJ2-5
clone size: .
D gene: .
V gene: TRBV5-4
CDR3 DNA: TGTGCCAGCAGCTTCCGGGACTTCCAAGAGACCCAGTACTTC
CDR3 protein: CASSFRDFQETQYF

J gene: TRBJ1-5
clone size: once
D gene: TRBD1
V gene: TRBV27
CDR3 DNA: TGTGCCAGCAGTTTATGGACAGGGTATCAGCCCCAGCATTTT
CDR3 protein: CASSLWTGYQPQHF

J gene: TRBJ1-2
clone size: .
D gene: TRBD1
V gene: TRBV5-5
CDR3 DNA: TGTGCCAGCAGCTACCCGACAGGGAGCTATGGCTACACCTTC
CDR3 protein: CASSYPTGSYGYTF

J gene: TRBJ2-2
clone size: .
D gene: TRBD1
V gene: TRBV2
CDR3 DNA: TGTGCCAACCGCCGGGACAGGAAAGGAGCCGGGGAGCTGTTTTTT
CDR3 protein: CANRRDRKGAGELFF

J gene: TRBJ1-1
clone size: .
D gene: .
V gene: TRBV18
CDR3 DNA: TGTGCCAGCTCACCGGGTGGGCGCCCGAACACTGAAGCTTTCTTT
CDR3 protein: CASSPGGRPNTEAFF

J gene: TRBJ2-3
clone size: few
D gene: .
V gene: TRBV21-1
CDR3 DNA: TGTGCCAGCAGCAAAGAAACAGCGGGAGGCACTACAGATACGCAGTATTTT
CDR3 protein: CASSKETAGGTTDTQYF

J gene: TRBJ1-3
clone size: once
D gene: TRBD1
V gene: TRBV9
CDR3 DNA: TGTGCCAGCAGCGGGGGACAGTTTTCTGGAAACACCATATATTTT
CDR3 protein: CASSGGQFSGNTIYF

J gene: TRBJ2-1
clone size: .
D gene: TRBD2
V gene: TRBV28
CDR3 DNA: TGTGCCAGCAGTTTACGCATGGGACTAGCGGGAGGACCGTACAATGAGCAGTTCTTC
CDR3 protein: CASSLRMGLAGGPYNEQFF